This T cell receptor (beta chain) is from a study of human CD8 memory T cell subsets. Study findings and constraints: Beta chains alone were the T cell receptor chains sequenced in the study.

Per germline, CDR1 LGHDT and CDR2 YNNKEL (reference sequence). The CDR3 consists of 16 residues. Memory CD8+ T cells of the stem-like type (TSTEM) were CCR7+ PD-1- TIGIT-. RNA originated from duplicate vials containing some 140,000 sorted CD8+ T cells per subset. Comment on this clonotype: Antigen unknown.

Libraries for TCR beta were constructed using UMI-labeled 5' RACE. TCRdb reprocessed the 5' RACE reads and keeps a single row for each CDR3 protein, giving no DNA. Its clone listing holds over 8,000 distinct CDR3 sequences. The receptor was derived from a human donor in good health. The chain uses TRBV3-1 and TRBJ2-3; there is no DNA to check the TCRdb D call of TRBD1. Sequencing was done on a sample of CD8+ stem-like memory T cells (TSCM and TCM) sorted from PBMCs. Stated subset: stem-like memory CD8 T cells (TSTEM), CCR7+ PD-1- TIGIT-. CDR3 loop: CASSQDPGVVADTQYF.